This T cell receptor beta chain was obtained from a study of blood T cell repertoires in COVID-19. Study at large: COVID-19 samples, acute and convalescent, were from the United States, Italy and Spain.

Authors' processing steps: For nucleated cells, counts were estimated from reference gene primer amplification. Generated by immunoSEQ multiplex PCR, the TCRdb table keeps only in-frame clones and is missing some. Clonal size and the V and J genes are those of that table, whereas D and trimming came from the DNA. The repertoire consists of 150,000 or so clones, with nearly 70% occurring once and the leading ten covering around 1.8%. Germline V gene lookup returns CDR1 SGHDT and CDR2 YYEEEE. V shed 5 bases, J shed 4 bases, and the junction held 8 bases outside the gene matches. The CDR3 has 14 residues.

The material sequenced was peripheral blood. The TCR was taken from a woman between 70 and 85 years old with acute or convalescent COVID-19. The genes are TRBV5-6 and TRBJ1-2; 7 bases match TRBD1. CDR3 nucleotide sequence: TGTGCCAGCAGTCCTAGGGGGCGCGCCTATGGCTACACCTTC. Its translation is CASSPRGRAYGYTF.